This TCR beta chain appears in the sequencing data of a study of blood T cells in healthy people across ages. The J segment lost 7 bases and the V segment lost 6 bases, leaving 10 bases of the junction unmatched. The CDR3 length is 15 residues. The V gene's germline CDR1 is MNHEY and CDR2 SVGEGT. General study findings and limits: Expanded clonotype shifts may have been confounded, as the donors had an unknown CMV status.

This clonotype has more than one count but fewer than ten. What it recognizes is unknown. Each donor was a healthy Caucasian individual from Russia, aged roughly 6 to 95. Using a J-beta primer mix together with a sample-barcoded 5' primer, a second PCR was run for about 6 to 12 cycles. The template-switch adaptor was a 5' adaptor with 12 random nucleotides. It tagged each cDNA molecule. Every sample gave at least 3 million paired-end reads containing CDR3. TCRdb re-called the 5' RACE reads with MiXCR, one entry per CDR3 protein. The profile shows about 1 million distinct CDR3 sequences, 45% of them singletons.

The chain recombines TRBV6-2 or TRBV6-3 with TRBJ2-1; TRBD1 aligns across 9 bases. Material: blood. The sequence came from a woman aged 55-69 years in good health. CDR3 DNA sequence: TGTGCCAGCAGCCCGGGACAGGGATGGGATAATGAGCAGTTCTTC. It yields the protein CASSPGQGWDNEQFF.